A single sample gave rise to the 18 T cell receptor beta chains below, sequenced in a study of cytomegalovirus exposure and HLA in healthy donors. PCR amplification relied on 60 Vbeta primers (plus 13 Jbeta primers). Produced via immunoSEQ multiplex PCR; TCRdb's table is partial and in-frame only. The table shows some 150,000 clones, with more than 75% occurring only once. The sequenced material came from PBMCs. The source is a woman in her fifties or sixties in good health and CMV-seropositive.

The genes are TRBV4-1 and TRBJ2-3, with D perhaps TRBD2 (6 bases). The CDR3 runs 13 residues. With 4 bases removed from V and 2 bases from J, the gap between germline ends came to 7 bases. Germline lookup yields CDR1 MGHRA and CDR2 YSYEKL. The DNA of the CDR3 is TGCGCCAGCAGCCGGACTAACACAGATACGCAGTATTTT. Encoded protein: CASSRTNTDTQYF.

This rearrangement joins TRBV7-9 to TRBJ2-5; 9 bases are shared with TRBD1. V lost 5 bases to trimming and J lost 1 base; unmatched junction nucleotides: 11. Germline lookup yields CDR1 SEHNR and CDR2 FQNEAQ (reference sequence). The CDR3 is made up of 17 amino acids. The DNA of the CDR3 is TGTGCCAGCAGCGCCGGCCGACTGGGACAGGGCCAAGAGACCCAGTACTTC. Protein sequence: CASSAGRLGQGQETQYF.

This sequence joins TRBV5-1 and TRBJ2-5; TRBD2 might be the D (6 bases). Trimming cost V 0 bases and J 5 bases, with 8 bases left between them. CDR1 is SGHRS, CDR2 YFSETQ, per germline. The CDR3 consists of 13 residues. The CDR3 loop is CASSLDSGETQYF. CDR3 bases: TGCGCCAGCAGCTTGGACAGCGGGGAGACCCAGTACTTC.

The chain recombines TRBV14 with TRBJ2-7, with D unresolved. CDR3 size: 13 residues. CDR1 and CDR2 from the germline V gene are SGHDN and FVKESK. V was clipped by 0 bases and J by 3 bases, with 6 bases between them. The DNA of the CDR3 is TGTGCCAGCAGCCAAGACCCAGACTACGAGCAGTACTTC. Translating it yields CASSQDPDYEQYF.

The chain is built from TRBV9 and TRBJ1-1, with 7 bases lining up with TRBD1. Unmatched junction bases numbered 9, after V lost 3 bases and J lost 1 base. The CDR3 totals 16 residues. Germline CDR1 and CDR2: SGDLS and YYNGEE. The DNA of the CDR3 is TGTGCCAGCAGCGGGGTTAAGGGACAGACGAACACTGAAGCTTTCTTT. Protein: CASSGVKGQTNTEAFF.

This chain uses TRBV6-6 with TRBJ1-1; TRBD1 might be the D (6 bases). V shed 7 bases and J shed 1 base, with 10 bases lying between them. CDR1 and CDR2 from the germline V gene are MNHNY and SVGAGI (reference sequence). This CDR3 contains 13 residues. CDR3 sequence reads: CASKNRENTEAFF. The DNA of the CDR3 is TGTGCCAGCAAAAACAGGGAGAACACTGAAGCTTTCTTT.

This clone was observed a handful of times. This sequence joins TRBV7-8 and TRBJ2-7; a possible D gene is TRBD1 (5 bases). Germline CDR1 reads SGHVS; CDR2 reads FQNEAQ. The CDR3 totals 15 residues. Trimming left V 0 bases short and J 3 bases short, with 12 bases between. CDR3 amino acids: CASSLAAGHSYEQYF. Written as DNA, the CDR3 is TGTGCCAGCAGCTTAGCGGCAGGGCATAGCTACGAGCAGTACTTC.

CDR3 protein: CASSGSGRANEQFF. CDR3 sequence (DNA): TGCGCCAGCAGCGGTAGCGGGAGGGCGAATGAGCAGTTCTTC. This rearrangement joins TRBV5-1 to TRBJ2-1; TRBD2 matches 11 bases. Germline CDR1 SGHRS, CDR2 YFSETQ. This CDR3 contains 14 residues. V lost 4 bases to trimming and J lost 7 bases; unmatched junction nucleotides: 4.

The gene calls are TRBV6-1 and TRBJ1-2; TRBD1 matches at 9 bases. The CDR3 consists of 12 residues. J was trimmed by 4 bases and V by 6 bases; bases with no gene match: 0. Germline V gene sequence: CDR1 MNHNS, CDR2 SASEGT. The CDR3 is CASRDRGYGYTF. For the CDR3, the DNA is TGTGCCAGCAGGGACAGGGGCTATGGCTACACCTTC.

The chain combines TRBV9 with TRBJ2-3; D possibly corresponds to TRBD2 (6 bases). Per the germline V gene, CDR1 is SGDLS and CDR2 is YYNGEE. Trimming stripped 0 bases from V and 1 base from J, with 12 bases between. There are 16 residues in the CDR3. The CDR3 here is CASSVGWGGGTDTQYF. CDR3 DNA sequence: TGTGCCAGCAGCGTAGGGTGGGGCGGGGGCACAGATACGCAGTATTTT.

This chain links TRBV11-2 with TRBJ2-2, with D uncertain. Germline V CDR1 and CDR2: SGHAT, FQNNGV. The CDR3 spans 13 residues. Trimming took 0 bases from V and 7 from J, leaving 6 bases between them. The CDR3 nucleotides read TGTGCCAGCAGCTTAGATCGACACGGGGAGCTGTTTTTT. The encoded protein is CASSLDRHGELFF.

This clone has just a few counts. The V gene is TRBV5-1, the J gene TRBJ2-1; possibly TRBD1 for D (5 bases). This CDR3 comprises 15 residues. Trimming stripped 2 bases from V and 4 bases from J, with 13 bases between. Germline CDR1 reads SGHRS; CDR2 reads YFSETQ. The CDR3 protein is CASSLLDRTYNEQFF. The CDR3 DNA reads TGCGCCAGCAGCTTACTTGACAGAACATACAATGAGCAGTTCTTC.

In regard to this clone: The same CDR3 arises from other DNA sequences in this sample as well. The chain combines TRBV7-2 with TRBJ2-7; TRBD2 agrees at 10 bases. CDR1 is SGHTA, CDR2 FQGNSA, per germline. CDR3 length: 15 amino acids. Trimming removed 1 base from V and 2 bases from J; junction bases left unmatched: 2. CDR3 in DNA: TGTGCCAGCAGCTTAGGGCTAGCGGGAGCCTACGAGCAGTACTTC. Its translation: CASSLGLAGAYEQYF.

This clone was counted a single time. The chain uses TRBV28 and TRBJ1-5, with 8 bases aligning to TRBD1. The CDR3 is made up of 18 amino acids. CDR1 MDHEN and CDR2 SYDVKM come from the germline V gene. V was pared by 10 bases and J by 0 bases, with 17 bases of the junction left unmatched. The CDR3 sequence: CATRPGRGLRYSNQPQHF. The CDR3, as DNA: TGTGCCACCCGGCCTGGCAGGGGGCTTAGGTATAGCAATCAGCCCCAGCATTTT. Based on the CDR3 plus reference TRBV28 and TRBJ1-5, the full variable domain is DVKVTQSSRYLVKRTGEKVFLECVQDMDHENMFWYRQDPGLGLRLIYFSYDVKMKEKGDIPEGYSVSREKKERFSLILESASTNQTSMYLCATRPGRGLRYSNQPQHFGDGTRLSIL.

The chain carries TRBV5-4 and TRBJ1-2; the D is unclear. Deletions cut 0 bases from V and 3 bases from J, with 15 bases between. Germline CDR1 SGHNT, CDR2 YYREEE (reference sequence). CDR3 length: 16 amino acids. The CDR3 bases are TGTGCCAGCAGCTTGGGAACAACAGTCGATTACTATGGCTACACCTTC. Encoded protein: CASSLGTTVDYYGYTF.

CDR3 protein: CAWSWGAEQYF. DNA of the CDR3: TGTGCCTGGAGTTGGGGAGCCGAGCAGTACTTC. The chain recombines TRBV30 with TRBJ2-7, with D perhaps TRBD2 (5 bases). CDR3 size: 11 residues. Germline V gives CDR1 GTSNPN, CDR2 SVGIG (reference sequence). Deletions cut 2 bases from V and 6 bases from J, with 8 bases between.

The DNA for the CDR3 is TGTGCCAGCACTTCTCTCCTACAGTTACATGGCTACACCTTC. Translated: CASTSLLQLHGYTF. This chain joins TRBV5-6 and TRBJ1-2; D unresolved. CDR1 SGHDT and CDR2 YYEEEE come from the germline V gene. Deletions cut 6 bases from V and 6 bases from J, with 18 bases between. The CDR3 runs 14 residues.

This sequence joins TRBV4-1 and TRBJ1-2, with 7 positions matching TRBD1. V trimming: 4 bases; J trimming: 4 bases; junction bases outside the gene matches: 6. This CDR3 spans 14 amino acids. Germline V gives CDR1 MGHRA, CDR2 YSYEKL. In DNA, the CDR3 is TGCGCCAGCAGCCTCGACAGGGTCTCCTATGGCTACACCTTC. As protein: CASSLDRVSYGYTF.